The rows below give T cell receptor beta chains drawn from one sample of a study of T cells in Graves' hyperthyroidism and ophthalmopathy. TCRdb reprocessed the multiplex PCR reads via MiXCR and lists one record per CDR3 protein. The sample gives fewer than 650,000 distinct CDR3 sequences, around 13% of which show up once; 11% to 15% is in the top ten. The sample taken for sequencing was blood. The receptors shown here come from a woman aged 40 to 50 with Graves' hyperthyroidism. Both conserved end residues are part of each CDR3. The D gene is left open where the match is weak. Expanded clones get a size class; other rows say once, few or many, or leave the size out.

NA	TRBJ2-7	TRBV30	12	TRBD1	CAGSGDRGEQYF	TGTGCCGGGTCCGGGGACAGGGGTGAGCAGTACTTC
many	TRBJ1-5	TRBV3-1	13	NA	CASSQEGERPQHF	TGTGCCAGCAGCCAAGAAGGGGAGAGACCCCAGCATTTT
NA	TRBJ1-2	TRBV4-1	17	NA	CASSRGLGRLLYDGYTF	TGCGCCAGCAGCCGGGGATTGGGGCGCCTCCTGTATGATGGCTACACCTTC
NA	TRBJ1-1	TRBV6-1	18	NA	CASSEYGSSYLMNTEAFF	TGTGCCAGCAGTGAATACGGAAGTTCCTATCTCATGAACACTGAAGCTTTCTTT
many	TRBJ2-1	TRBV7-3	13	NA	CASSKGGLDEQFF	TGTGCCAGCTCAAAGGGTGGGTTGGATGAGCAGTTCTTC
many	TRBJ2-7	TRBV10-3	12	NA	CAISVEPYEQYF	TGTGCCATCAGTGTTGAGCCCTACGAGCAGTACTTC
NA	TRBJ2-2	TRBV3-1	12	NA	CASTGAAGELFF	TGTGCCAGCACGGGGGCTGCCGGGGAGCTGTTTTTT
many	TRBJ2-1	TRBV5-1	14	NA	CASSLMREGNEQFF	TGCGCCAGCAGCTTGATGAGGGAAGGGAATGAGCAGTTCTTC
many	TRBJ2-1	TRBV12-3/TRBV12-4	16	TRBD2	CASSGAGEGLYNEQFF	TGTGCCAGCAGCGGGGCCGGGGAGGGCCTTTACAATGAGCAGTTCTTC
many	TRBJ1-1	TRBV13	16	NA	CASSNPLGGEGPEAFF	TGTGCCAGCAGCAATCCCCTCGGGGGGGAGGGCCCTGAAGCTTTCTTT
few	TRBJ2-5	TRBV20-1	13	NA	CSSLANLEETQYF	TGCAGCTCCCTAGCGAACTTGGAGGAGACCCAGTACTTC
few	TRBJ2-5	TRBV20-1	14	TRBD2	CSEDSGDKAGTQYF	TGCAGCGAGGATAGCGGGGACAAGGCCGGGACCCAGTACTTC
many	TRBJ1-1	TRBV9	13	NA	CASSPGDRRGAFF	TGTGCCAGCAGCCCGGGGGACCGAAGGGGAGCTTTCTTT
few	TRBJ2-7	TRBV7-8	12	NA	CASSIGPYEQYF	TGTGCCAGCAGCATCGGACCTTACGAGCAGTACTTC
many	TRBJ2-7	TRBV11-2	18	NA	CASSPPGQGGTSIYEQYF	TGTGCCAGCAGCCCCCCGGGACAGGGAGGGACTAGTATCTACGAGCAGTACTTC
many	TRBJ1-1	TRBV20-1	14	NA	CSASRGGGRTEAFF	TGCAGTGCTAGCCGGGGGGGGGGGAGGACTGAAGCTTTCTTT
many	TRBJ2-6	TRBV27	19	TRBD2	CASSPRLAGLSSGANVLTF	TGTGCCAGCAGTCCTCGACTAGCGGGTTTAAGCTCTGGGGCCAACGTCCTGACTTTC
NA	TRBJ2-7	TRBV29-1	14	NA	CSVVFDFQTYEQYF	TGCAGCGTTGTTTTTGACTTCCAGACCTACGAGCAGTACTTC
NA	TRBJ1-5	TRBV28	15	NA	CASSLSWTVNQPQHF	TGTGCCAGCAGTTTATCATGGACAGTTAATCAGCCCCAGCATTTT
many	TRBJ2-5	TRBV5-1	15	TRBD2	CASSLGSSGQETQYF	TGCGCCAGCAGCTTGGGGTCTAGCGGACAAGAGACCCAGTACTTC
few	TRBJ2-3	TRBV13	15	TRBD2	CASSLGRGGRDTQYF	TGTGCCAGCAGCTTAGGCCGGGGGGGGAGAGATACGCAGTATTTT
few	TRBJ2-3	TRBV9	16	NA	CASSAVAGSSTDTQYF	TGTGCCAGCAGCGCGGTCGCTGGATCTAGCACAGATACGCAGTATTTT
few	TRBJ2-4	TRBV12-3/TRBV12-4	17	TRBD2	CASTQTVAGAGKNIQYF	TGTGCCAGCACCCAGACCGTAGCGGGAGCTGGCAAAAACATTCAGTACTTC
NA	TRBJ2-1	TRBV3-1	16	TRBD2	CASSQVTGGPHNEQFF	TGTGCCAGCAGCCAAGTAACGGGAGGGCCCCACAATGAGCAGTTCTTC
few	TRBJ2-6	TRBV28	16	TRBD1	CASRPRQGSGANVLTF	TGTGCCAGCAGACCAAGACAGGGCTCTGGGGCCAACGTCCTGACTTTC
many	TRBJ2-7	TRBV2	14	NA	CASQRWRETYEQYF	TGTGCCAGCCAGAGGTGGCGCGAAACCTACGAGCAGTACTTC
NA	TRBJ2-7	TRBV19	13	TRBD1	CASKGQGDYEQYF	TGTGCCAGTAAGGGACAGGGGGACTACGAGCAGTACTTC
few	TRBJ2-7	TRBV5-1	15	TRBD2	CASSLAAGGSYEQYF	TGCGCCAGCAGCTTGGCCGCGGGAGGGTCCTACGAGCAGTACTTC
many	TRBJ2-3	TRBV2	14	NA	CATNSDRSTDTQYF	TGTGCCACAAATTCAGACAGGAGCACAGATACGCAGTATTTT
many	TRBJ2-5	TRBV24-1	18	TRBD1	CATSALGQGTGPQETQYF	TGTGCCACCAGCGCTCTCGGACAGGGAACAGGACCGCAAGAGACCCAGTACTTC
many	TRBJ1-5	TRBV20-1	19	TRBD1	CSARKSTGQTSNSNQPQHF	TGCAGTGCCAGAAAATCAACGGGACAGACCTCTAATAGCAATCAGCCCCAGCATTTT
many	TRBJ2-1	TRBV19	14	TRBD1	CASSGTGVDNEQFF	TGTGCCAGTTCCGGGACAGGGGTTGACAATGAGCAGTTCTTC
few	TRBJ2-2	TRBV6-4	16	NA	CASSDQKGPWAGELFF	TGTGCCAGCAGTGACCAGAAGGGCCCTTGGGCCGGGGAGCTGTTTTTT
NA	TRBJ1-1	TRBV7-9	15	NA	CASSPRTEKNTEAFF	TGTGCCAGCAGCCCACGGACAGAAAAGAACACTGAAGCTTTCTTT
few	TRBJ1-2	TRBV2	12	NA	CASRGNIGGYTF	TGTGCCAGCAGGGGGAACATCGGGGGCTACACCTTC
NA	TRBJ2-1	TRBV9	13	TRBD2	CASSKGTSNEQFF	TGTGCCAGCAGCAAAGGGACTAGCAATGAGCAGTTCTTC
NA	TRBJ2-1	TRBV6-1	17	TRBD2	CASRRTSGESSYNEQFF	TGTGCCAGCCGAAGGACTAGCGGGGAGAGCTCCTACAATGAGCAGTTCTTC
NA	TRBJ1-5	TRBV6-1	15	NA	CASSEPAYSNQPQHF	TGTGCCAGCAGTGAACCCGCTTATAGCAATCAGCCCCAGCATTTT
NA	TRBJ2-1	TRBV25-1	14	NA	CASSYIGSSDEQFF	TGTGCCAGCAGTTATATCGGGAGCTCCGATGAGCAGTTCTTC
few	TRBJ2-7	TRBV9	13	NA	CASSVALSGEQYF	TGTGCCAGCAGCGTAGCCCTGTCGGGGGAGCAGTACTTC
few	TRBJ2-7	TRBV6-1	13	TRBD2	CASGAGVAYEQYF	TGTGCCAGCGGGGCGGGAGTAGCATACGAGCAGTACTTC
many	TRBJ2-2	TRBV7-3	13	NA	CASSPNPTGELFF	TGTGCCAGCAGCCCCAATCCAACCGGGGAGCTGTTTTTT